The present T cell receptor beta chain was sequenced within a study of blood T cell repertoires in COVID-19 (dated by TCRdb to 2019 to 2021). Study-wide context: Samples covering the acute and convalescent phases of COVID-19 were provided by collaborators in the United States, Italy and Spain. The prospective study material was composed of cDNA or gDNA derived from T cells, B-cell-depleted T cells, or PBMCs. Subjects who had been exposed to COVID-19, were actively infected with it, or had recovered from it provided the deeply sampled blood TCRbeta repertoires that made up the dataset. The repertoires were released in a freely available public database meant as a resource for research on the immune response to SARS-CoV-2. The samples were drawn from two sources: the first 160 participants of the ongoing ImmuneRACE study, and 950 to 1,500 subjects contributed by 6 global collaborators. The sample metadata nearly always contained a de-identified subject ID, COVID-19 status, age in years and sex. HLA class I and class II types, where available, came from metadata supplied by the sample provider rather than from assay-based typing. Broad study findings and their caveats: How much clinical and demographic metadata was included differed by source and by participant, and the metadata was provided uncurated.

Comment on this clone: The clone's antigen remains unknown. The input lacks base qualities; no much larger clone sits a single base away.

TCRbeta CDR3 regions were amplified from genomic DNA by means of the immunoSEQ Assay, a bias-controlled multiplex PCR. Per the source publication's procedure: The number of nucleated cells in each sample was estimated by amplification of reference gene primers within the assay. Sequence reads were collapsed and filtered to measure the absolute abundance of every unique TCRbeta CDR3 rearrangement. Productive Simpson clonality was computed per sample as the square root of Simpson's diversity index over productive rearrangements. TCRdb retrieved this table from immuneACCESS and kept in-frame rearrangements only. Not all clones are present; in checked studies, unresolved V genes account for under half, and no reason is known for the remainder. V, J and clone size reflect that table, while D and trimming were determined from the DNA. This sample comprises nearly 200,000 clones, roughly 80% of them detected only once. The top ten constitute 6% to 8% of the sample.

Participants in the prospective study were aged roughly 18 to 90 years, lived in 24 United States geographic areas, and enrolled through a virtual design. In the prospective study, participants were assigned to cohorts based on the clinical history participants reported in a screening survey and a study questionnaire. Recovered participants in ImmuneRACE Cohort 3 were defined as having two consecutive negative NP/OP PCR tests, clearance from a healthcare professional, or resolution of symptoms. In the prospective study, mobile phlebotomists collected whole blood, serum and a nasopharyngeal or oropharyngeal swab from each participant. Prospective study participants could optionally give additional blood draws and questionnaires over an approximately two-month period. Before DNA extraction, prospective study blood samples were shipped either frozen or at room temperature. The source material was PBMCs or T cells enriched from blood (not recorded which). This TCR came from a man aged 35 to 55 who had recovered from COVID-19.

The CDR3 reads as follows: CASSPPGVGTQYF. At the DNA level, the sequence is TGTGCCAGCAGCCCCCCGGGGGTAGGTACGCAGTATTTT. This chain is built from TRBV7-2 and TRBJ2-3; the D gene is possibly TRBD2, with 6 bases matching. The CDR3 runs 13 residues from the cysteine to the phenylalanine. Only the CDR3 part of the read is kept: 39 bases, read in frame from the first base. V gives up 5 bases and J gives up 8 bases, and the segment between their germline ends measures 14 bases. The germline V gene specifies SGHTA as CDR1 and FQGNSA as CDR2.